This T cell receptor beta chain was identified in a study of blood T cells in healthy people across ages. Germline lookup yields CDR1 SQVTM and CDR2 ANQGSEA. This CDR3 has 13 amino acids. RNA extraction gave at least 5.5 micrograms of total RNA per sample. Study results and limitations: Per million T cells, TCR beta diversity dropped about linearly as age rose.

Using a J-beta primer mix together with a sample-barcoded 5' primer, a second PCR was run for about 6 to 11 cycles. TCRdb re-called the 5' RACE reads through MiXCR, storing one row per CDR3 protein. The sample has more than 700,000 distinct CDR3 sequences; around 50% are singletons. As for this clonotype: Its antigen is unidentified.

This TCR derives from a man at least 80 years old in good health. What was sequenced was blood. The V and J genes are TRBV29-1 and TRBJ2-4; tentatively, D is TRBD1 (6 bases). The DNA end lines up better with TRBJ2-7; the J call may be wrong. CDR3 nucleotide sequence: TGCAGCGCGTGGGACATTGAGTTATACGAGCAGTACTTC. Its translation: CSAWDIELYEQYF.